One sample yielded the 32 T cell receptor beta chains listed below, sequenced in a study of molecular identifiers for immune sequencing clone quantification. TCRdb reanalysed the PCR reads using MiXCR and keeps one entry per CDR3 protein. The sample records about 500,000 distinct CDR3 sequences, roughly 26% being singletons. The sequencing input was naive CD8+ T cells from blood, with Jurkat cell RNA spiked in. The subset denotes: FACS-sorted CD8+CD4-CCR7+CD45RA+ naive T cells. Every receptor here comes from a human donor in good health. Some libraries in this study had Jurkat cell RNA spiked in.

In its sample, this clonotype was seen a few times. A much larger clone sits a single nucleotide away, making a read error possible. The chain combines TRBV6-5 with TRBJ2-2, with a weak D call TRBD2 (5 bases). Germline V lookup: CDR1 MNHEY, CDR2 SVGAGI. This CDR3 has 13 residues. The CDR3 sequence is CASSYRNTGELVF. Written as DNA, the CDR3 is TGTGCCAGCAGTTACAGGAACACCGGGGAGCTGGTTTTT.

The chain couples TRBV12-3 or TRBV12-4 to TRBJ2-1; 9 positions agree with TRBD1. Trimming removed 5 bases from V and 12 bases from J; junction bases left unmatched: 23. The CDR3 runs 18 residues. The CDR3 reads CASSTPGQGFGFIDGQFF. In DNA form, the CDR3 reads TGTGCCAGCAGTACACCGGGACAGGGATTTGGTTTCATCGATGGGCAGTTCTTC.

The chain links TRBV20-1 to TRBJ2-2; TRBD1 or TRBD2 may be the D gene (5 bases each). Per the germline V gene, CDR1 is DFQATT and CDR2 is SNEGSKA (reference sequence). The CDR3 has 17 amino acids. The V gene lost 2 bases and the J gene lost 4 bases, with 20 bases spanning the gap. The CDR3 coding sequence is TGCAGTGCTAGACGGTTGGGGCAACGTACTAGCACCGGGGAGCTGTTTTTT. Translated, it gives CSARRLGQRTSTGELFF.

This clonotype was picked up a small number of times. The V call is TRBV19, the J call TRBJ2-2, with D unresolved. This CDR3 spans 15 amino acids. CDR1 and CDR2 from the germline V gene are LNHDA and SQIVND (reference sequence). Trimming removed 1 base from V and 1 base from J, with 7 bases in between. The CDR3 bases are TGTGCCAGTAGTATAGTACCGGGGAACACCGGGGAGCTGTTTTTT. Translating gives CASSIVPGNTGELFF.

The sample holds a few counts of this clonotype. This chain links TRBV6-9 with TRBJ2-3; D might be TRBD2 (5 bases). The V gene lost 10 bases and the J gene lost 1 base, with 21 bases spanning the gap. This CDR3 is 16 amino acids long. The germline CDR1 and CDR2 sequences are MNHGY and SVAAGI. This chain's CDR3 is CATGPLLERGTDTQYF. The CDR3 DNA follows: TGTGCCACCGGACCCTTACTAGAGCGCGGCACAGATACGCAGTATTTT.

This clonotype was counted ten times or more. The chain carries TRBV12-3 or TRBV12-4 and TRBJ2-7; D might be TRBD2 (7 bases). CDR3 length equals 15 residues. Trimming stripped 4 bases from V and 7 bases from J, with 20 bases between. CDR3 sequence reads: CASSSRQVTGGEQYF. As DNA, the CDR3 is TGTGCCAGCAGTTCCCGACAGGTCACCGGGGGGGAGCAGTACTTC.

The count of this clonotype is one. This rearrangement joins TRBV4-1 to TRBJ2-3, with 11 bases fitting TRBD2. The V gene end was trimmed by 8 bases and the J gene end by 4 bases; junction bases not matched to a gene: 11. The germline V gene encodes CDR1 MGHRA and CDR2 YSYEKL. This CDR3 contains 16 residues. This CDR3 reads CASRPVSGRAADTQYF. CDR3 DNA: TGCGCCAGCCGCCCAGTTAGCGGGAGGGCTGCAGATACGCAGTATTTT.

This clonotype was seen only a few times. The chain joins TRBV4-3 to TRBJ2-2; TRBD2 might be the D (6 bases). The CDR3 has 14 residues. V was shortened by 3 bases and J by 6 bases, with 11 bases between the two germline ends. Germline CDR1 reads LGHNA; CDR2 reads YSLEER. Here the CDR3 reads CASSHRRDSGELFF. DNA for the CDR3: TGCGCCAGCAGCCACCGCCGGGACTCCGGGGAGCTGTTTTTT.

This clonotype has more than one count but fewer than ten. The chain employs TRBV12-3 or TRBV12-4 and TRBJ2-7; maybe TRBD1 (6 bases). This CDR3 has 14 amino acids. V dropped 3 bases and J dropped 3 bases, with 12 bases sitting between them. For the CDR3, the DNA is TGTGCCAGCAGTTTGTATGGACAGATCTACGAGCAGTACTTC. It specifies CASSLYGQIYEQYF.

This clonotype was detected ten times or more. CDR3 loop: CASSPSIGFTDTQYF. The CDR3, as DNA: TGTGCCAGCAGCCCCTCGATCGGGTTCACAGATACGCAGTATTTT. The rearrangement links TRBV7-9 to TRBJ2-3; D remains unclear. V was clipped by 5 bases and J by 2 bases, with 14 bases between them. CDR1 and CDR2 (germline): SEHNR, FQNEAQ (reference sequence). The CDR3 is 15 amino acids.

The V call is TRBV7-9, the J call TRBJ2-7, with D perhaps given as TRBD1 or TRBD2 (5 bases each). CDR3 length equals 15 residues. Germline CDR1 reads SEHNR; CDR2 reads FQNEAQ (reference sequence). Trimming left V 0 bases short and J 6 bases short, with 15 bases between. The CDR3 spells CASSLAPSLGTEQYF. CDR3 nucleotide sequence: TGTGCCAGCAGCTTAGCCCCCAGCCTGGGGACCGAGCAGTACTTC.

Notes on this clonotype: The junction departs from germline at one end; a sequencing error may be responsible. The V gene is TRBV14, the J gene TRBJ2-1; D perhaps matches TRBD2 (6 bases). The CDR3 covers 14 residues. CDR1 and CDR2 (germline): SGHDN, FVKESK. CDR3 sequence: CASSPTSRLDYGHF. The CDR3 DNA reads as TGTGCCAGCAGCCCGACTAGTAGGTTGGACTATGGGCACTTC.

This chain uses TRBV5-1 with TRBJ2-1; TRBD2 matches 11 bases. The CDR3 totals 16 residues. Germline-derived CDR1 and CDR2 are SGHRS and YFSETQ. The junction had 8 bases not matched to a gene; V was cut back by 0 bases and J by 9 bases. The CDR3 bases are TGCGCCAGCAGCTTGGCCGGCGGTAGCGGGGGGGCTGAGCAGTTCTTC. The encoded protein is CASSLAGGSGGAEQFF.

This clonotype showed up just a few times. The chain has TRBV7-6 and TRBJ2-2; 15 nucleotides match TRBD2. The CDR3 runs to 20 residues. Unmatched junction bases numbered 7, after V lost 2 bases and J lost 0 bases. Germline lookup yields CDR1 SGHVS and CDR2 FNYEAQ. This CDR3 is CASSLSPGLAGGTNTGELFF. Here the CDR3 DNA reads TGTGCCAGCAGCTTATCTCCGGGACTAGCGGGGGGAACGAACACCGGGGAGCTGTTTTTT.

The chain couples TRBV7-9 to TRBJ2-7; 11 bases map to TRBD1. The CDR3 is made up of 17 amino acids. The junction had 16 bases not matched to a gene; V was cut back by 5 bases and J by 7 bases. The V gene's germline CDR1 is SEHNR and CDR2 FQNEAQ (reference sequence). The CDR3 region is CASSLRTGGVSSREQYF. The CDR3 bases are TGTGCCAGCAGCCTACGGACAGGGGGCGTCTCGTCTCGGGAGCAGTACTTC.

Only one count was recorded for this clonotype. A read error is possible here, since a much larger clone lies one base away. This chain uses TRBV7-8 with TRBJ2-7; a possible D gene is TRBD2 (6 bases). The germline V gene has CDR1 SGHVS and CDR2 FQNEAQ. The CDR3 length is 14 residues. The ends were cut back, 5 bases at V and 3 bases at J, with 14 bases in the middle. The CDR3 here is CASSPQVEGYEQYF. The CDR3 DNA follows: TGTGCCAGCAGCCCCCAAGTGGAGGGCTACGAGCAGTACTTC.

This clonotype was seen more than once but under ten times. J is TRBJ2-7 and V is TRBV6-6, with D possibly being TRBD1 or TRBD2 (6 bases each). Between the trimmed V and J ends, which lost 6 bases and 1 base, there was a span of 19 bases. CDR3 length: 16 residues. Germline V gene sequence: CDR1 MNHNY, CDR2 SVGAGI (reference sequence). CDR3: CASSTPVGGLSYEQYF. The CDR3 bases are TGTGCCAGCAGCACGCCCGTTGGGGGGCTATCCTACGAGCAGTACTTC.

The chain combines TRBV6-2 or TRBV6-3 with TRBJ2-1; 8 bases align to TRBD1. The CDR3 sequence is 15 residues long. The V segment lost 6 bases and the J segment 7 bases; nucleotides outside the gene matches: 11. Germline V CDR1 and CDR2: MNHEY, SVGEGT. As DNA, the CDR3 is TGTGCCAGCAGACCCCGACAGGGGAGGAGGAATGAGCAGTTCTTC. Protein product: CASRPRQGRRNEQFF.

On this clonotype: This may be a read error, as it is one base from a much larger clone. V is TRBV12-3 or TRBV12-4 and J is TRBJ2-5, with 8 bases aligning to TRBD1. This CDR3 is built from 15 residues. The CDR3 protein is CASTHVSTGVEPQYF. CDR3 DNA sequence: TGTGCCAGCACCCATGTCTCGACAGGGGTAGAGCCCCAGTACTTC.

V is TRBV10-3 and J is TRBJ2-7; D gene unclear. The CDR3 is made up of 11 amino acids. V gave up 4 bases and J gave up 0 bases, with 1 base separating them. Germline CDR1 reads ENHRY; CDR2 reads SYGVKD. CDR3 protein: CAISASYEQYF. CDR3 DNA: TGTGCCATCAGTGCCTCCTACGAGCAGTACTTC.

This sequence joins TRBV19 and TRBJ2-7, with D perhaps assigned TRBD1 or TRBD2 (5 bases each). In germline, CDR1 is LNHDA, CDR2 SQIVND (reference sequence). The germline V and J ends were trimmed by 7 bases and 0 bases, with 16 bases remaining between them. The CDR3 has 15 residues. CDR3 amino acids: CASKVAGASSYEQYF. In DNA form, the CDR3 reads TGTGCCAGTAAGGTCGCCGGGGCCTCCTCCTACGAGCAGTACTTC. Complete variable domain (other parts from reference TRBV19 and TRBJ2-7): DGGITQSPKYLFRKEGQNVTLSCEQNLNHDAMYWYRQDPGQGLRLIYYSQIVNDFQKGDIAEGYSVSREKKESFPLTVTSAQKNPTAFYLCASKVAGASSYEQYFGPGTRLTVT.

This clonotype was observed at least ten times. The rearrangement uses TRBV5-6 and TRBJ2-1, with D perhaps TRBD2 (6 bases). V was shortened by 6 bases and J by 9 bases, with 22 bases between the two germline ends. The V gene's germline CDR1 is SGHDT and CDR2 YYEEEE. This CDR3 region has 15 residues. The CDR3: CASIPRYGSFPEQFF. In DNA, the CDR3 is TGTGCCAGCATCCCTCGATACGGGAGCTTCCCTGAGCAGTTCTTC.

This sequence joins TRBV20-1 and TRBJ2-2, with 10 bases matching TRBD1. Trimming took 5 bases from V and 5 from J; bases not matched to a gene: 8. This CDR3 comprises 15 residues. The germline V gene encodes CDR1 DFQATT and CDR2 SNEGSKA (reference sequence). CDR3 nucleotides: TGCAGTGCTCACCCGACAGGGGGCTCGACCGGGGAGCTGTTTTTT. This codes for CSAHPTGGSTGELFF.

This clonotype was recorded a few times. This rearrangement joins TRBV7-9 to TRBJ1-1; 9 positions agree with TRBD1. This CDR3 contains 17 residues. Germline CDR1 and CDR2: SEHNR and FQNEAQ (reference sequence). Unmatched junction bases numbered 11, after V lost 1 base and J lost 5 bases. The CDR3 nucleotides are TGTGCCAGCAGCTTAGGTTTCGGGACAGGGCCGGAGACTGAAGCTTTCTTT. Encoded protein: CASSLGFGTGPETEAFF.

This clonotype was recorded at least ten times. The V and J genes are TRBV20-1 and TRBJ2-7; D is unresolved. CDR3 length: 13 amino acids. The V end lost 6 bases, the J end lost 0 bases, and 12 bases lay between the germline ends. CDR1 is DFQATT and CDR2 is SNEGSKA in the germline V gene (reference sequence). CDR3 protein: CSARRESSYEQYF. The CDR3 DNA reads TGCAGTGCCCGACGCGAAAGCTCCTACGAGCAGTACTTC.

The count of this clonotype is one. The chain combines TRBV5-1 with TRBJ2-7, with a tentative D call TRBD1 (9 bases). CDR3 length: 17 residues. Trimming pared 6 bases from V and 0 bases from J, leaving 22 bases between. CDR1 is SGHRS, CDR2 YFSETQ, per germline. The CDR3 DNA follows: TGCGCCAGCACCTCGGGGGGGGTGACAGGGGGCTCCTACGAGCAGTACTTC. It translates to CASTSGGVTGGSYEQYF. Full variable domain (remainder filled in from reference TRBV5-1 and TRBJ2-7): KAGVTQTPRYLIKTRGQQVTLSCSPISGHRSVSWYQQTPGQGLQFLFEYFSETQRNKGNFPGRFSGRQFSNSRSEMNVSTLELGDSALYLCASTSGGVTGGSYEQYFGPGTRLTVT.

The chain uses TRBV10-2 and TRBJ2-1; D is possibly TRBD2 (7 bases). This CDR3 has 15 amino acids. Germline CDR1 is WSHSY and CDR2 is SAAADI. V was clipped by 2 bases and J by 7 bases, with 15 bases between them. The CDR3 bases are TGCGCCAGCAGTGAGGAGGGGGGGGCCCGAAATGAGCAGTTCTTC. Translating gives CASSEEGGARNEQFF.

This clonotype showed up just a few times. The genes are TRBV30 and TRBJ2-5, with 8 bases identical to TRBD1. Germline V CDR1 and CDR2: GTSNPN, SVGIG (reference sequence). This CDR3 comprises 15 residues. With 0 bases clipped from V and 1 base from J, the junction kept 4 bases outside the gene matches. The CDR3, as DNA: TGTGCCTGGAGTGTGCCAGGGGGCATCCAAGAGACCCAGTACTTC. Translating gives CAWSVPGGIQETQYF.

Comment on this clonotype: With a much larger clone just one base away, this may be a read error. The V and J genes are TRBV28 and TRBJ2-3, with D perhaps matching TRBD1 (6 bases). The CDR3 extends over 14 amino acids. The germline V gene encodes CDR1 MDHEN and CDR2 SYDVKM. The CDR3 loop is CASALTGHTDMQYF. The CDR3 DNA follows: TGTGCCAGCGCCCTGACGGGACACACAGATATGCAGTATTTT.

In regard to this clonotype: A much larger clone differs from this one at a single base, so this may be a read error. The CDR3 sequence is CAGSQDNAVNTEAFF. The DNA for the CDR3 is TGCGCCGGCAGCCAAGATAACGCAGTGAACACTGAAGCTTTCTTT. V gene TRBV4-1 combines with J gene TRBJ1-1; no reliable D call. Germline loops: CDR1 MGHRA, CDR2 YSYEKL. The CDR3 contains 15 residues.

On this clonotype itself: A much larger clone sits a single nucleotide away, making a read error possible. V is TRBV6-2 or TRBV6-3 and J is TRBJ2-3, with TRBD2 identical over 7 bases. The CDR3 is 16 amino acids. The trim removed 0 bases at V and 1 base at J, leaving 4 bases unmatched. Germline V gene data show CDR1 as MNHEY and CDR2 as SVGEGT. The CDR3 protein is CASSYSRGGGTDTQYF. The DNA for the CDR3 is TGTGCCAGCAGTTACTCCCGCGGGGGTGGCACAGATACGCAGTATTTT.

This clonotype was seen a handful of times. V gene TRBV6-2 or TRBV6-3 combines with J gene TRBJ1-5; 8 bases line up with TRBD1. The CDR3 runs 20 residues. Germline-derived CDR1 and CDR2 are MNHEY and SVGEGT. With 0 bases clipped from V and 2 bases from J, the junction kept 15 bases outside the gene matches. Here the CDR3 reads CASSYSFPRTGKAGNQPQHF. CDR3 sequence (DNA): TGTGCCAGCAGTTACTCGTTTCCGAGGACAGGGAAAGCGGGCAATCAGCCCCAGCATTTT.